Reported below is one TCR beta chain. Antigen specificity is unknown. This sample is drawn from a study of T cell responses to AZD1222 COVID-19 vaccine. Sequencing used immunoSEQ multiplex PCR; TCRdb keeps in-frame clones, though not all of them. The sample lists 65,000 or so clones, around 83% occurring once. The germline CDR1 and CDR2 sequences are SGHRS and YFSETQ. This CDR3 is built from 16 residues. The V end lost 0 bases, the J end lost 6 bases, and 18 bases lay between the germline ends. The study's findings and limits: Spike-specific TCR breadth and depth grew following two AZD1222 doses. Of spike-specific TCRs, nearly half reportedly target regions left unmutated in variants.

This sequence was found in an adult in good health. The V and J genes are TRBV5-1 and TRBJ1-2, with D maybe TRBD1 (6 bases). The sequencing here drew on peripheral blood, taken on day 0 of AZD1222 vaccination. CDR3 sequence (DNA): TGCGCCAGCAGCTTGGCACAGGGAGTTCGGTACAATGGCTACACCTTC. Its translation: CASSLAQGVRYNGYTF.